The rows below give T cell receptor beta chains drawn from one sample of a study of CXCR3-negative and CXCR3-positive naive CD8 T cells. After re-calling the 5' RACE reads, TCRdb lists one entry per CDR3 protein, DNA absent. The repertoire shows around 150,000 distinct CDR3 sequences; the top ten hold roughly 0.41%. Sequenced input: naive CXCR3+ CD8+ T cells from blood. Every receptor here comes from a human donor in good health. Some clones in this sample may be carry-over from other donors' samples. The CDR3 runs from the conserved cysteine through the conserved F or W.

v_gene	j_gene	CDR3aa
TRBV28	TRBJ2-1	CASSEGTGGSSSYNEQFF
TRBV20-1	TRBJ2-1	CSASQREQYNEQFF
TRBV28	TRBJ2-7	CASRHRETYEQYF
TRBV29-1	TRBJ2-2	CSADPGTGRVGELFF
TRBV10-3	TRBJ2-5	CAIRGDGQETQYF
TRBV3-1	TRBJ2-1	CASSQERDPGEEQFF
TRBV6-6	TRBJ2-7	CASRPGVSYEQYF
TRBV7-9	TRBJ2-7	CASSPRLAGEYEQYF
TRBV20-1	TRBJ2-3	CSARFWASGRQDTQYF
TRBV29-1	TRBJ1-4	CSVVMRGEKLFF
TRBV5-5	TRBJ2-2	CASSPYLNSGELFF
TRBV28	TRBJ1-2	CASRYPDGWRSYGCTF
TRBV5-1	TRBJ1-5	CASSLDPGGQPQHF
TRBV5-4	TRBJ2-7	CASSFHDYEQYF
TRBV5-1	TRBJ2-2	CASGGQGSDGELFF
TRBV29-1	TRBJ2-5	CSVEEAGRRETQYF
TRBV6-1	TRBJ2-1	CASKDYYNEQFF
TRBV6-6	TRBJ2-3	CASSDHGGRALTDTQYF
TRBV6-5	TRBJ2-3	CASSPTADTQYF
TRBV12-3/TRBV12-4	TRBJ2-2	CASSFRAGVTGELFF
TRBV5-4	TRBJ2-1	CASSPGQGAINEQFF
TRBV5-5	TRBJ1-1	CASRKDRANTEAFF
TRBV12-3/TRBV12-4	TRBJ2-1	CAVLSGGASNEQFF
TRBV2	TRBJ2-1	CASSETSGPNEQSF
TRBV27	TRBJ1-6	CASSLSGRNNSPLHF
TRBV10-3	TRBJ2-7	CAISYDGDSYEQYF
TRBV6-5	TRBJ2-1	CASSYKYYNEQFF
TRBV6-2/TRBV6-3	TRBJ1-1	CASSYFQEVLAEAFF
TRBV4-1	TRBJ1-5	CASSQVGTVNQPQHF
TRBV4-2	TRBJ2-7	CASSQVEMTAEQYF
TRBV7-8	TRBJ2-3	CASSLASAGVPDTQYF
TRBV28	TRBJ1-4	CASTPGGIGKLFF
TRBV19	TRBJ1-4	CASRGGANEKLFF
TRBV7-2	TRBJ2-2	CASSFFGVVLANTGELFF
TRBV7-8	TRBJ2-7	CASSLPTGSYEQYF
TRBV28	TRBJ1-2	CASSLSGTNYGYTF
TRBV7-9	TRBJ2-1	CASSFPPTSGRALGNEQFF
TRBV5-5	TRBJ1-5	CASSWWGDQPQHF
TRBV2	TRBJ2-2	CASSSPMGWAGELFF
TRBV28	TRBJ2-3	CASSLPPSGTDTQYF
TRBV20-1	TRBJ2-7	CSAKDRGLWEQYF
TRBV7-2	TRBJ2-7	CASSLFGASGSDEQYF
TRBV12-5	TRBJ2-1	CASGLTGGNEQFF
TRBV15	TRBJ2-7	CATSRDHAGGGEQYF
TRBV29-1	TRBJ2-2	CSVFHSTGELFF
TRBV5-1	TRBJ2-3	CASSLEGRSTDTQYF
TRBV7-8	TRBJ1-5	CASSLAGGAQAQHF
TRBV6-2/TRBV6-3	TRBJ2-3	CASKPDGSTDTQYF
TRBV21-1	TRBJ2-2	CASSGRQKNTGELFF
TRBV13	TRBJ2-1	CAIPGTRSQRNEQFF
TRBV6-5	TRBJ2-7	CASSKPTGDTYEQYF
TRBV7-9	TRBJ2-7	CASSPPGAGEQYF
TRBV5-1	TRBJ2-2	CASSLEGTLGTGELFF
TRBV6-6	TRBJ1-2	CASSYQGEGTIYGYTF
TRBV19	TRBJ2-1	CASSIGGTLYNEQFF
TRBV13	TRBJ2-5	CASSLGEYQETQYF
TRBV11-3	TRBJ2-1	CASSLFGTAYNEQFF
TRBV7-9	TRBJ1-5	CASSFPAGQGYQPQHF
TRBV5-8	TRBJ2-1	CASSWASGRNEQFF
TRBV6-1	TRBJ2-7	CASSVTGYEQYF